Listed here are 4 T cell receptor beta chains from one sample, sequenced in a study of blood T cell repertoires in COVID-19. Produced via immunoSEQ multiplex PCR; TCRdb's table is partial and in-frame only. The data hold about 200,000 clones, with under 90% observed a single time. Sequenced material: peripheral blood. The receptor source for this set is a human donor in a cohort sampled during active COVID-19.

The rearrangement links TRBV19 to TRBJ2-7; D is perhaps TRBD2 (6 bases). Trimming left V 6 bases short and J 9 bases short, with 18 bases between. Germline CDR1 and CDR2: LNHDA and SQIVND (reference sequence). The CDR3 totals 13 residues. The CDR3 DNA reads TGTGCCAGTAGCGACGGAGGGCCCACCGTGCAGTACTTC. This gives the protein CASSDGGPTVQYF. Full variable domain (outside the CDR3, taken from reference TRBV19 and TRBJ2-7): DGGITQSPKYLFRKEGQNVTLSCEQNLNHDAMYWYRQDPGQGLRLIYYSQIVNDFQKGDIAEGYSVSREKKESFPLTVTSAQKNPTAFYLCASSDGGPTVQYFGPGTRLTVT.

This chain connects TRBV11-3 to TRBJ2-1; 8 nucleotides match TRBD1. V gave up 5 bases and J gave up 4 bases; unmatched junction bases: 7. The CDR3 extends over 15 amino acids. Germline V lookup: CDR1 SGHNT, CDR2 YENEEA. The CDR3 region is CASSIGQGQYNEQFF. The CDR3, as DNA: TGTGCCAGCAGCATAGGACAGGGCCAATACAATGAGCAGTTCTTC.

The chain is built from TRBV5-1 and TRBJ1-1; D is perhaps TRBD1 (5 bases). The CDR3 consists of 12 residues. Germline CDR1 SGHRS, CDR2 YFSETQ. V was pared by 4 bases and J by 1 base, with 5 bases between. The CDR3 coding sequence is TGCGCCAGCAGCCAGGGGAACACTGAAGCTTTCTTT. Protein: CASSQGNTEAFF.

The table lists this clone with a few counts. The rearrangement joins TRBV3-1 (or the pseudogene TRBV3-2) to TRBJ1-5; D possibly corresponds to TRBD1 (5 bases). Germline CDR1 LGHDT, CDR2 YNNKEL (reference sequence). The CDR3 sequence is 14 residues long. V lost 4 bases and J 6 bases, leaving 13 bases between the germline ends. CDR3 loop: CASSRQGLTQPQHF. The DNA of the CDR3 is TGTGCCAGCAGCCGGCAGGGTTTGACTCAGCCCCAGCATTTT.